The T cell receptor beta chain under discussion was sequenced for a study of cytomegalovirus exposure and HLA in healthy donors. Amplification used 60 Vbeta primers and 13 Jbeta primers. Only in-frame clones appear in the TCRdb table, and some are missing; sequencing was by immunoSEQ multiplex PCR. This repertoire shows more than 150,000 clones, 65% to 85% found once; its top ten account for 1.3%. General study points: Segments of the TCR beta V type were, in most cases, productive about 87% or about 30% of the time in an earlier analysis. Available immune exposure information was restricted to CMV serostatus only.

A note on this clone: Its antigen is currently unknown.

The germline gives CDR1 SGHNT, CDR2 YENEEA. The trim removed 4 bases at V and 1 base at J, leaving 2 bases unmatched. The CDR3 contains 14 residues. What was sequenced was PBMCs. The clonotype comes from a man aged 45 to 65 in good health and CMV-seropositive. The chain has TRBV11-3 and TRBJ2-5; TRBD1 matches at 8 bases. For the CDR3, the DNA is TGTGCCAGCAGCTCCGGGACAGGCCAAGAGACCCAGTACTTC. Amino acids: CASSSGTGQETQYF. Supplemented by reference TRBV11-3 and TRBJ2-5, the full variable domain reads EAGVVQSPRYKIIEKKQPVAFWCNPISGHNTLYWYLQNLGQGPELLIRYENEEAVDDSQLPKDRFSAERLKGVDSTLKIQPAELGDSAVYLCASSSGTGQETQYFGPGTRLLVL.